This T cell receptor beta chain was identified during a study of blood T cell repertoires in COVID-19. As for the study in general: Whether acute or convalescent, the COVID-19 samples came from the United States, Italy and Spain.

CDR3 length: 18 residues. The germline CDR1 and CDR2 sequences are LGHDT and YNNKEL (reference sequence). The V segment lost 2 bases and the J segment 2 bases; nucleotides outside the gene matches: 6. As originally analysed: Estimation of nucleated cell counts was performed using reference gene primer amplification. Here immunoSEQ multiplex PCR was the method, and the copy in TCRdb shows in-frame clones only, minus some. V and J calls and clone size come straight from that table; D and trimming were deduced from the DNA. The table shows 200,000 to 300,000 clones, with 80% to 95% occurring only once. V is TRBV3-1 (or the pseudogene TRBV3-2) and J is TRBJ2-3, with TRBD2 matching 14 bases. Sequences were obtained from peripheral blood. The clonotype originates from a man aged 25 to 40 with COVID-19, enrolled during active disease. The CDR3 DNA follows: TGTGCCAGCAGCCAACGACTAGCGGGGGGGCCCCCCACAGATACGCAGTATTTT. This encodes CASSQRLAGGPPTDTQYF.